This paragraph covers one T cell receptor beta chain sequence. Its antigen is undetermined. The 5'RACE method, run with constant-segment primers, produced TCR alpha and TCR beta cDNA libraries (carrying sample barcodes and UMIs). TCRdb reprocessed the 5' RACE reads via MiXCR and lists one record per CDR3 protein. This sample has 450,000 to 650,000 distinct CDR3 sequences, with roughly 22% found just once. This sample was taken from a study of T-cell memory formation after mild COVID-19. Study-wide results and caveats: Later expanders leaned toward CD4+, whereas clones contracting from day 15 to 85 were balanced CD4/CD8.

The CDR3 is 14 residues long. V trimming: 4 bases; J trimming: 7 bases; junction bases outside the gene matches: 4. The germline gives CDR1 SQVTM, CDR2 ANQGSEA. The genes are TRBV29-1 and TRBJ2-2; 12 bases fit TRBD1. The sequence derives from an adult woman who had mild COVID-19 (a few samples of this study predate the infection). Cell type and time point are not known. Sequencing input: PBMCs or a T cell subset sorted from them (not recorded which). The CDR3 loop reads CSVGDRGRVGELFF. CDR3 DNA sequence: TGCAGCGTTGGGGACAGGGGGCGGGTCGGGGAGCTGTTTTTT.